Below, 15 T cell receptor beta chains from the same sample are listed, as sequenced in a study of T-cell reconstitution after alpha-beta-depleted transplantation in children. Preparation of the TCRbeta library used unique molecular identifiers. TCRdb re-called the PCR reads with MiXCR, one entry per CDR3 protein. Of about 120,000 distinct CDR3 sequences in the sample, 10% were seen once. This specimen consisted of PBMCs from the stem cell graft donor, obtained from the stem cell graft. The receptors stem from a human donor who donated a stem cell graft to a child with acute lymphoblastic leukemia.

The chain couples TRBV25-1 to TRBJ2-6, with D unclear. Per the germline V gene, CDR1 is MGHDK and CDR2 is SYGVNS. V was shortened by 8 bases and J by 0 bases, with 5 bases between the two germline ends. The CDR3 runs 13 residues. CDR3 bases: TGTGCCAGCGTAAACTCTGGGGCCAACGTCCTGACTTTC. Its translation is CASVNSGANVLTF.

At least ten counts were recorded for this clonotype. The chain joins TRBV7-2 to TRBJ2-3; D unclear. Trimming left V 5 bases short and J 1 base short, with 19 bases between. The CDR3 is 17 residues long. Germline assignment: CDR1 SGHTA and CDR2 FQGNSA. CDR3 amino acids: CASSPRLTRSGTDTQYF. The DNA of the CDR3 is TGTGCCAGCAGCCCCCGATTGACGAGAAGCGGCACAGATACGCAGTATTTT.

V and J are TRBV5-1 and TRBJ2-2, with D maybe TRBD2 (6 bases). Germline assignment: CDR1 SGHRS and CDR2 YFSETQ. The length of the CDR3 is 15 residues. V dropped 0 bases and J dropped 5 bases, with 11 bases sitting between them. DNA of the CDR3: TGCGCCAGCAGCTTGGTCGGAGGGGAAACCGGGGAGCTGTTTTTT. This translates into CASSLVGGETGELFF.

This clonotype was counted ten times or more. V usage is TRBV4-1 and J usage is TRBJ1-2, with 8 bases that match TRBD1. CDR3 length equals 15 residues. J lost 8 bases, V lost 0 bases, and 8 bases had no gene match. Germline V gene data show CDR1 as MGHRA and CDR2 as YSYEKL. The CDR3 sequence is CASSQEGTGARGYTF. The CDR3 DNA reads TGCGCCAGCAGCCAAGAAGGGACAGGAGCCAGGGGCTACACCTTC.

This clonotype was recorded many times. This chain joins TRBV29-1 and TRBJ1-1; D perhaps matches TRBD1 (6 bases). Trimming pared 3 bases from V and 4 bases from J, leaving 18 bases between. The CDR3 runs to 15 residues. Looked up from germline, CDR1 is SQVTM and CDR2 is ANQGSEA. The CDR3: CSVEEQGPLSTEAFF. In DNA, the CDR3 is TGCAGCGTTGAGGAACAGGGACCCTTGAGCACTGAAGCTTTCTTT.

This clonotype has only a few counts. The chain links TRBV7-3 to TRBJ2-5, with TRBD2 as a possible D gene (6 bases). The CDR3 has 16 residues. Between the trimmed V and J ends, which lost 1 base and 0 bases, there was a span of 12 bases. CDR1 is SGHTA, CDR2 FQGTGA, per germline. CDR3 in amino acids: CASSLNPTGDQETQYF. CDR3 bases: TGTGCCAGCAGCTTAAATCCCACGGGGGACCAAGAGACCCAGTACTTC.

In this sample, this clonotype turned up many times. The rearrangement links TRBV29-1 to TRBJ2-4; perhaps TRBD1 as D (5 bases). The V gene lost 3 bases and the J gene lost 9 bases, with 12 bases spanning the gap. The CDR3 runs to 12 residues. Germline-derived CDR1 and CDR2 are SQVTM and ANQGSEA. As DNA, the CDR3 is TGCAGCGTTGATTTCCAGGGCGGCATTCAGTACTTC. Translating gives CSVDFQGGIQYF. Looking up the rest from reference TRBV29-1 and TRBJ2-4 gives the full variable domain: SAVISQKPSRDICQRGTSLTIQCQVDSQVTMMFWYRQQPGQSLTLIATANQGSEATYESGFVIDKFPISRPNLTFSTLTVSNMSPEDSSIYLCSVDFQGGIQYFGAGTRLSVL.

This clonotype occurred many times. The CDR3: CASTQAGRVETQYF. The CDR3 bases are TGTGCCAGCACCCAAGCGGGAAGGGTGGAGACCCAGTACTTC. The V and J genes are TRBV6-1 and TRBJ2-5; 7 bases agree with TRBD2. The V gene's germline CDR1 is MNHNS and CDR2 SASEGT. The CDR3 is made up of 14 amino acids. The V segment lost 7 bases and the J segment 5 bases; nucleotides outside the gene matches: 10.

This clonotype was counted ten times or more. CDR3: CASSRTSGGSTDTQYF. CDR3 in DNA: TGCGCCAGCAGCCGGACTAGCGGGGGCTCCACAGATACGCAGTATTTT. This sequence joins TRBV5-1 and TRBJ2-3, with 13 bases lining up with TRBD2. J gave up 2 bases and V 4 bases, and 4 bases lay outside the gene matches. The CDR3 consists of 16 residues. CDR1 SGHRS and CDR2 YFSETQ come from the germline V gene.

The sample holds many counts of this clonotype. V is TRBV28 and J is TRBJ1-1; possible D gene TRBD1, 6 bases. Germline lookup yields CDR1 MDHEN and CDR2 SYDVKM. The V end was cut by 5 bases, the J end by 4 bases, with 20 bases between. CDR3 length: 16 residues. CDR3 sequence reads: CASSPFRDISATEAFF. DNA for the CDR3: TGTGCCAGCAGTCCCTTCCGGGACATATCCGCCACTGAAGCTTTCTTT.

This clonotype has ten or more counts. The chain carries TRBV11-2 and TRBJ2-1; no reliable D call. Germline CDR1 is SGHAT and CDR2 is FQNNGV. The CDR3 is made up of 19 amino acids. V lost 3 bases and J lost 2, with 23 bases in between. The DNA for the CDR3 is TGTGCCAGCAGCTTCACTATGGGCCGTAGGTGGGAAGCCTACAATGAGCAGTTCTTC. Its protein is CASSFTMGRRWEAYNEQFF. The full variable domain, its missing parts supplied by reference TRBV11-2 and TRBJ2-1, is EAGVAQSPRYKIIEKRQSVAFWCNPISGHATLYWYQQILGQGPKLLIQFQNNGVVDDSQLPKDRFSAERLKGVDSTLKIQPAKLEDSAVYLCASSFTMGRRWEAYNEQFFGPGTRLTVL.

The chain carries TRBV7-9 and TRBJ2-3, with 7 bases that match TRBD1. The V gene end was trimmed by 7 bases and the J gene end by 4 bases; junction bases not matched to a gene: 11. Germline CDR1 and CDR2: SEHNR and FQNEAQ (reference sequence). CDR3 size: 15 residues. CDR3 loop: CASTGAPRGSDTQYF. The CDR3 nucleotides are TGTGCCAGCACCGGAGCCCCCAGGGGGTCAGATACGCAGTATTTT.

This clonotype was observed at least ten times. The chain uses TRBV20-1 and TRBJ2-6, with no clear D. The germline CDR1 and CDR2 sequences are DFQATT and SNEGSKA (reference sequence). The length of the CDR3 is 15 residues. V lost 6 bases, J lost 0 bases, and 12 bases lay in between. CDR3 sequence reads: CSAIREASGANVLTF. In DNA form, the CDR3 reads TGCAGTGCCATCCGCGAGGCCTCTGGGGCCAACGTCCTGACTTTC.

This clonotype was recorded at least ten times. V usage is TRBV12-3 or TRBV12-4 and J usage is TRBJ2-1; no clear D gene. V was cut by 6 bases and J by 0 bases, with 3 bases left in between. The CDR3 has 12 residues. The CDR3 loop is CASRFSYNEQFF. The DNA for the CDR3 is TGTGCCAGCAGATTCTCCTACAATGAGCAGTTCTTC.

There are many counts of this clonotype. V and J are TRBV28 and TRBJ2-7, with D possibly matching TRBD1 (6 bases). The V gene lost 3 bases and the J gene lost 2 bases, with 17 bases spanning the gap. There are 16 residues in the CDR3. Germline V gives CDR1 MDHEN, CDR2 SYDVKM. The CDR3 spells CASSFEWHRVTYEQYF. The CDR3 DNA is TGTGCCAGCAGTTTCGAGTGGCACAGGGTAACCTACGAGCAGTACTTC. Based on the CDR3 plus reference TRBV28 and TRBJ2-7, the full variable domain is DVKVTQSSRYLVKRTGEKVFLECVQDMDHENMFWYRQDPGLGLRLIYFSYDVKMKEKGDIPEGYSVSREKKERFSLILESASTNQTSMYLCASSFEWHRVTYEQYFGPGTRLTVT.